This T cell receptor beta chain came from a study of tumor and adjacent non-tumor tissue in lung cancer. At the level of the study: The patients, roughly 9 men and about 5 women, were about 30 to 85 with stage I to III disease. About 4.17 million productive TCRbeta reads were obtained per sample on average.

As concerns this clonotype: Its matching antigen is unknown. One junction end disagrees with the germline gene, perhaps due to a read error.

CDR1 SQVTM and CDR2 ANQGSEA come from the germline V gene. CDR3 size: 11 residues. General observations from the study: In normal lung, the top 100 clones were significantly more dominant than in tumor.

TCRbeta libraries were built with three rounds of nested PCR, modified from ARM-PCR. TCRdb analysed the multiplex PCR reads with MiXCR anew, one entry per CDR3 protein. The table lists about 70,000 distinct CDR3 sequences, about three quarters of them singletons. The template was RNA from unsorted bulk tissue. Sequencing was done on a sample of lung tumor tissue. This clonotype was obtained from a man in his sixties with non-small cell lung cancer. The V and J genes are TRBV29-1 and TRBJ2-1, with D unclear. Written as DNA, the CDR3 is TGCAGAGTTGCCATAACTGATGAACAGTTCTTC. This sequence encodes CRVAITDEQFF.